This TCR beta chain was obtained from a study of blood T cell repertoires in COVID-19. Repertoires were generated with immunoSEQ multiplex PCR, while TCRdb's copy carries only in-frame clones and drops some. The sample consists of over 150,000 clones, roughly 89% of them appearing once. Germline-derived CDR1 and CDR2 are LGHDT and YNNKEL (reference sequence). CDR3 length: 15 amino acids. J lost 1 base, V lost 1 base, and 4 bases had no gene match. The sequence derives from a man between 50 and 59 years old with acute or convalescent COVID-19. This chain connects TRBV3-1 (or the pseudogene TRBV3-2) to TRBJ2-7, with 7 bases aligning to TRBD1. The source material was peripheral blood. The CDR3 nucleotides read TGTGCCAGCAGCCAAGGTGACAGGGTTTCCTACGAGCAGTACTTC. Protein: CASSQGDRVSYEQYF.